The clone carrying this T cell receptor beta chain was seen repeatedly, ten times or more. What it binds is not known. As handled by the study authors: Researchers built a distant-metastasis classifier for papillary thyroid cancer that drew on CDR3 differences across clinicopathological groups. TCRdb redid the clone calls on the PCR reads using MiXCR. These V and J calls are TCRdb output, not the study's own analysis. This repertoire shows some 31,000 clones, roughly 15% found once; its top ten account for around 7.2%. Not a single patient had been given any form of treatment at any point before undergoing thyroid surgery. The record originates from a study of metastatic and nonmetastatic thyroid tumors. Study information: Repertoire comparisons spanned blood and tumor or nodule tissue from malignant and benign thyroid patients. Study results and limitations: Malignant thyroid tumors reportedly had TCR beta diversity that was significantly higher than in benign nodules, in blood and tumor.

Germline V gene lookup returns CDR1 LNHDA and CDR2 SQIVND (reference sequence). J gave up 3 bases and V 7 bases, and 6 bases lay outside the gene matches. The CDR3 contains 14 residues. Material: blood. The chain carries TRBV19 and TRBJ1-5; TRBD1 matches at 7 bases. The TCR was taken from a female donor with papillary thyroid cancer or a benign thyroid nodule (not recorded which). Some clones in this sample may be carry-over from other donors' samples. CDR3 residues: CASTTGQINQPQHF. CDR3 DNA: TGTGCCAGTACCACGGGACAGATCAATCAGCCCCAGCATTTT. The full variable domain, with the rest looked up from reference TRBV19 and TRBJ1-5, is DGGITQSPKYLFRKEGQNVTLSCEQNLNHDAMYWYRQDPGQGLRLIYYSQIVNDFQKGDIAEGYSVSREKKESFPLTVTSAQKNPTAFYLCASTTGQINQPQHFGDGTRLSIL.